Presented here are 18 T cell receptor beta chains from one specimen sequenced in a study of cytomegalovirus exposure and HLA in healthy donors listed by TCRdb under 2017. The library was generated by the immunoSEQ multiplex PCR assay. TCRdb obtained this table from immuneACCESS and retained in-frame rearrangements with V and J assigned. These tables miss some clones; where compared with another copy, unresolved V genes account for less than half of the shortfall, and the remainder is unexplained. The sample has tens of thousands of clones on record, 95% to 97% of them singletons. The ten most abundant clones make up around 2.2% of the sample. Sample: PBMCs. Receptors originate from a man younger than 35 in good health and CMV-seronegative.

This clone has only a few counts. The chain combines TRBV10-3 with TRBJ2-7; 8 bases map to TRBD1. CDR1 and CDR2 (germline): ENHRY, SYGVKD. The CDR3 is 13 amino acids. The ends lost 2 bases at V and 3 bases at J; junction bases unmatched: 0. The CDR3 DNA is TGTGCCATCAGTGAGACAGGGGGCTACGAGCAGTACTTC. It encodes CAISETGGYEQYF.

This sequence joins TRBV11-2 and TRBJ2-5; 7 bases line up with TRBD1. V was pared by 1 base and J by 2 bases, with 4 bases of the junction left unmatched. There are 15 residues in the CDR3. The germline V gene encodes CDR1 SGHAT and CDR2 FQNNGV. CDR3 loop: CASSLAGTAQETQYF. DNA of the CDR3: TGTGCCAGCAGCTTAGCCGGGACAGCGCAAGAGACCCAGTACTTC.

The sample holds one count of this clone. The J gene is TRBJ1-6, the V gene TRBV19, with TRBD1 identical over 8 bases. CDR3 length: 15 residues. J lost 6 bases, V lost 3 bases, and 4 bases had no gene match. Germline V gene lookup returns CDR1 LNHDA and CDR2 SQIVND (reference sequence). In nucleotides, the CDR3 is TGTGCCAGTAGTATTGGGGACAGGATTAATTCACCCCTCCACTTT. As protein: CASSIGDRINSPLHF.

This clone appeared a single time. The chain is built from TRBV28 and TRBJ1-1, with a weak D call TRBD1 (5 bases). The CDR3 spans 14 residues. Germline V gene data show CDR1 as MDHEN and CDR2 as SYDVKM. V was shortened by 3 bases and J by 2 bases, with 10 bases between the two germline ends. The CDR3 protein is CASSLFQGNTEAFF. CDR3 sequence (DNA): TGTGCCAGCAGTTTGTTTCAGGGCAACACTGAAGCTTTCTTT.

The CDR3 DNA reads as TGTGCCAGCAGTTACTCGGGGACAGGCAATGAGCAGTTCTTC. It is translated as CASSYSGTGNEQFF. J is TRBJ2-1 and V is TRBV6-5; 8 bases align to TRBD1. V shed 0 bases and J 6 bases; nucleotides not matched to a gene: 1. Looked up from germline, CDR1 is MNHEY and CDR2 is SVGAGI. This CDR3 contains 14 residues.

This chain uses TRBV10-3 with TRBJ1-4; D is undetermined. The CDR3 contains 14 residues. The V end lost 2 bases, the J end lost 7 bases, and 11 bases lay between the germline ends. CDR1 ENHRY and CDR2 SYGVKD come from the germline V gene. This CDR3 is CAISEREIGEKLFF. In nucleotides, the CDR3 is TGTGCCATCAGTGAGAGGGAGATCGGTGAAAAACTGTTTTTT.

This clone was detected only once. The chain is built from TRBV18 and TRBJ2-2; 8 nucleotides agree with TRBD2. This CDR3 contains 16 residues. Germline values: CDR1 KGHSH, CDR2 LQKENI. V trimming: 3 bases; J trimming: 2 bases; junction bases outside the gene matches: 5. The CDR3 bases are TGTGCCAGCTCACCCCGGACTAGCCGTAACACCGGGGAGCTGTTTTTT. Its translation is CASSPRTSRNTGELFF.

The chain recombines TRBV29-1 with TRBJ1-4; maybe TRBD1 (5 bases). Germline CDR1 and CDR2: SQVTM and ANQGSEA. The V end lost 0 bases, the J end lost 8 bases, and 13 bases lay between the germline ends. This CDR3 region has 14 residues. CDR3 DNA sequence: TGCAGCGTTGAAGATCCCAGGGTCGGGGAAAAACTGTTTTTT. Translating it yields CSVEDPRVGEKLFF. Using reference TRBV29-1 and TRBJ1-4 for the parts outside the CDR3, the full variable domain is SAVISQKPSRDICQRGTSLTIQCQVDSQVTMMFWYRQQPGQSLTLIATANQGSEATYESGFVIDKFPISRPNLTFSTLTVSNMSPEDSSIYLCSVEDPRVGEKLFFGSGTQLSVL.

DNA of the CDR3: TGTGCCAGCAGTACCAGAGGGAATACCTACGAGCAGTACTTC. This gives the protein CASSTRGNTYEQYF. The chain links TRBV6-5 to TRBJ2-7, with D perhaps TRBD2 (5 bases). The V end lost 5 bases, the J end lost 2 bases, and 13 bases lay between the germline ends. Germline-derived CDR1 and CDR2 are MNHEY and SVGAGI. The CDR3 is made up of 14 amino acids.

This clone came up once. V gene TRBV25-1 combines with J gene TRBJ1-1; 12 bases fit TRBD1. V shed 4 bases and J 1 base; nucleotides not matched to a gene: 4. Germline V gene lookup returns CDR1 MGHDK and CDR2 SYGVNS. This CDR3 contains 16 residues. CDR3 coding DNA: TGTGCCAGCAGTGGCCGGGACAGGGGGCCGAACACTGAAGCTTTCTTT. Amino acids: CASSGRDRGPNTEAFF.

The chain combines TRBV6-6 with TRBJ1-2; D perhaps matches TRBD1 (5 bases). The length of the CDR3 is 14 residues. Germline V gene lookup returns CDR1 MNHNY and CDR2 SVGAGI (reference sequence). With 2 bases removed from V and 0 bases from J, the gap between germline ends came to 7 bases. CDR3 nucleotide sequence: TGTGCCAGCAGTTACGAAGGGGCTAACTATGGCTACACCTTC. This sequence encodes CASSYEGANYGYTF.

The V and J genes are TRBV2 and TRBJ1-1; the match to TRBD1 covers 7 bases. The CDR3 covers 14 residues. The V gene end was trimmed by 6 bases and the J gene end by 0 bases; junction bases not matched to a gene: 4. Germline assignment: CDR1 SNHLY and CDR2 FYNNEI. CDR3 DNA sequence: TGTGCCAGCAGAGGGGGCCTCGTGAACACTGAAGCTTTCTTT. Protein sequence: CASRGGLVNTEAFF.

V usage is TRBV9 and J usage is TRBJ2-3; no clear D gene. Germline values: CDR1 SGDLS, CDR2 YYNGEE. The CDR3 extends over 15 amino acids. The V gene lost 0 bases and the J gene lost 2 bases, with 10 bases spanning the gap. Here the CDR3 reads CASSVDIQHTDTQYF. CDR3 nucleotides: TGTGCCAGCAGCGTAGATATACAGCACACAGATACGCAGTATTTT.

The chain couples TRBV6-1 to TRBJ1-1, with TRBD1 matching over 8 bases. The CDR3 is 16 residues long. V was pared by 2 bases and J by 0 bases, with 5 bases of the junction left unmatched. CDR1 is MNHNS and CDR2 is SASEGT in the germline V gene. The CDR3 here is CASSERQGAMNTEAFF. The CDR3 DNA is TGTGCCAGCAGTGAAAGGCAGGGGGCAATGAACACTGAAGCTTTCTTT.

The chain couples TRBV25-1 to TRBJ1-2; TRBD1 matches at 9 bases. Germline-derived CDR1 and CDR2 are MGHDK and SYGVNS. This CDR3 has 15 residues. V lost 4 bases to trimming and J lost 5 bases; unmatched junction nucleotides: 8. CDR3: CASSGPTGGGYGYTF. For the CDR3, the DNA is TGTGCCAGCAGTGGTCCTACAGGGGGCGGGTATGGCTACACCTTC.

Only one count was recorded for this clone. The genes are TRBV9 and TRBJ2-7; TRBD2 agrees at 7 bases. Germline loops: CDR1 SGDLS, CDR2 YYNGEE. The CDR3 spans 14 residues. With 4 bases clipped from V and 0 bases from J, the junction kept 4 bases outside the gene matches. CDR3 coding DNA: TGTGCCAGCAGCCCTCGGGACTACTCCTACGAGCAGTACTTC. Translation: CASSPRDYSYEQYF.

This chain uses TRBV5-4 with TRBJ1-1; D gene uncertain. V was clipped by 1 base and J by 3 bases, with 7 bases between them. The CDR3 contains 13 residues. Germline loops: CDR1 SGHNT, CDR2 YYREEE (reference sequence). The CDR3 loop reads CASSLSRDTEAFF. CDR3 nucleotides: TGTGCCAGCAGCTTGTCTCGGGACACTGAAGCTTTCTTT. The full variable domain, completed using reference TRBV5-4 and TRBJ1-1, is ETGVTQSPTHLIKTRGQQVTLRCSSQSGHNTVSWYQQALGQGPQFIFQYYREEENGRGNFPPRFSGLQFPNYSSELNVNALELDDSALYLCASSLSRDTEAFFGQGTRLTVV.

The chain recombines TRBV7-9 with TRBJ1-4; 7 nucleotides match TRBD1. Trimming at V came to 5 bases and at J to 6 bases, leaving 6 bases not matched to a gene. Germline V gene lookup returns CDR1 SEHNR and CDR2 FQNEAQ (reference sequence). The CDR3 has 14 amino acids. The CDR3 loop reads CASSRADRDEKLFF. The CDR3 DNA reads TGTGCCAGCAGCCGCGCCGACAGGGATGAAAAACTGTTTTTT. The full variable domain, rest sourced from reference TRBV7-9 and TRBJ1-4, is DTGVSQNPRHKITKRGQNVTFRCDPISEHNRLYWYRQTLGQGPEFLTYFQNEAQLEKSRLLSDRFSAERPKGSFSTLEIQRTEQGDSAMYLCASSRADRDEKLFFGSGTQLSVL.